A single T cell receptor (beta chain) is shown here with its context. Its specific antigen is unknown. A much larger clone lies a single base off, so this may be a read error. The 39 donors, aged roughly 6 to 100 years, were systemically healthy Caucasian individuals from Russia. Each donor gave ten milliliters of peripheral blood, drawn into EDTA-treated Vacutainer tubes. Ficoll-Paque density-gradient centrifugation was used to isolate PBMCs, with at least 6 million obtained per sample. Total RNA, at least 6 micrograms per sample, was extracted from PBMCs with Trizol reagent. For every donor, flow cytometry on a PBMC aliquot measured the percentage of naive CD45RAhigh/CD27high T cells. The data belong to a study of blood T cells in healthy people across ages (dated by TCRdb to the mid-2010s). Describing the broader study: In model experiments, template switching captured about one uniquely barcoded TCR beta cDNA molecule for every two T cells. To avoid experimental bias, donors of different ages were spread randomly across the sequencing lanes. To track age-related changes in TCR beta repertoire diversity, the study relied on deep sequencing normalized with unique cDNA molecular identifiers. For two donors (one aged 18 to 30 and one aged 80 or older), the study analyzed two additional independent replicas of 1 million unique cDNA reads from the same blood draw. The donors were divided into four age groups: young (average around 15 years), middle-aged (around 37), aged (roughly 66) and long-lived (roughly 88). On the study overall, not on this receptor specifically: Observed TCR beta diversity per million T cells fell roughly linearly with age, and a significant reduction was already apparent by age about 36. Compared with the aged group, the long-lived group had more naive CD4+ T cells, fewer expanded clones and increased TCR diversity, a pattern suggesting age selection. There was a strong correlation between observed TCR beta diversity and the percentage of naive T cells measured by flow cytometry. Conclusive comparison of naive and antigen-experienced compartments was prevented by the profiling of bulk unsorted PBMCs. Estimates of total diversity from one million sequenced T cells were regarded as lower bounds and underestimates. The CMV infection status of donors was not known, potentially confounding age-related changes in expanded clonotypes.

The library was generated by 5' RACE. The listed sequencing device is Illumina HiSeq 2500. The second PCR ran for about 6 to 12 cycles and used a J-beta primer mix along with a sample-barcoded 5' primer. A template-switch 5' adaptor carrying 12 random nucleotides introduced a unique molecular identifier onto each TCR beta cDNA molecule. Each sample yielded at least 2.5 million CDR3-containing paired-end reads. All of the RNA was converted into first-strand cDNA using the Mint cDNA synthesis kit, with a TRBC-specific oligonucleotide serving as the primer. All cDNA was treated with uracil-DNA glycosylase and then went through a first 18-cycle PCR with the universal primers M1SS and BC2_uni_R. In the source study's methods: For normalization, 1 million high-quality reads, each with a distinct molecular identifier, were randomly selected from each sample. Instead of being binned into consensus sequences, reads that shared molecular identifiers were thrown out. CDR3 identification, clonotype clustering and error correction used MiTCR with a Q25 quality threshold and the strictest error-elimination algorithm. A nonparametric unseen species model using Euler transformation provided a lower-bound estimate of total TCR beta diversity. The public reads were reanalyzed by TCRdb: fastp trimming at Q25, MiXCR alignment, in-frame beta chains only. CDR3 protein duplicates are merged, each entry listing the most common genes and DNA. TCRdb, rather than the study authors, made the V and J calls. The sample table lists roughly 1.7 million distinct CDR3 sequences, approximately 32% of them with a count of one. The ten most abundant clones make up about 11% of the sample.

The TCR was taken from a woman in her 30s in good health. Sequencing was carried out using blood.

The sequenced DNA is TGCGCCAGCAGCTTGAGCCGCACAGGTACGCAGTATTTT. Its amino acids are CASSLSRTGTQYF. The rearranged chain carries TRBV5-1 and TRBJ2-3, with a tentative D gene TRBD1 over 5 matching bases. The germline V gene supplies CDR1 SGHRS and CDR2 YFSETQ. The CDR3 measures 13 amino acids from cysteine to phenylalanine. Only CDR3 DNA is held: 39 bases, read in frame from base 1.